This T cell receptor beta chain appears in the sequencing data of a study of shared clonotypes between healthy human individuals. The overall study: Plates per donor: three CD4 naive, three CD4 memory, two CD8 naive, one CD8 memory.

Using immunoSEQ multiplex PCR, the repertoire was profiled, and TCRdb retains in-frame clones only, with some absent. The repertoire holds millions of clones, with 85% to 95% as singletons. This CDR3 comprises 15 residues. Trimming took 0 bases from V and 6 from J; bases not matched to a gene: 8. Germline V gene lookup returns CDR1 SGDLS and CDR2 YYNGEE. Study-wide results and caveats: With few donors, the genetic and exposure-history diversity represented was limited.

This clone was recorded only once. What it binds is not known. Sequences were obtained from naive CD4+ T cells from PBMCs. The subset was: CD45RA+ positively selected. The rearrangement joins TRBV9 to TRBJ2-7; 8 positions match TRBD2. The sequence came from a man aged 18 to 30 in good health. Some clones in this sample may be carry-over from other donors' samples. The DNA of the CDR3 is TGTGCCAGCAGCGTAGGGGGAGCGGGAGAAGGCGAGCAGTACTTC. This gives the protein CASSVGGAGEGEQYF.